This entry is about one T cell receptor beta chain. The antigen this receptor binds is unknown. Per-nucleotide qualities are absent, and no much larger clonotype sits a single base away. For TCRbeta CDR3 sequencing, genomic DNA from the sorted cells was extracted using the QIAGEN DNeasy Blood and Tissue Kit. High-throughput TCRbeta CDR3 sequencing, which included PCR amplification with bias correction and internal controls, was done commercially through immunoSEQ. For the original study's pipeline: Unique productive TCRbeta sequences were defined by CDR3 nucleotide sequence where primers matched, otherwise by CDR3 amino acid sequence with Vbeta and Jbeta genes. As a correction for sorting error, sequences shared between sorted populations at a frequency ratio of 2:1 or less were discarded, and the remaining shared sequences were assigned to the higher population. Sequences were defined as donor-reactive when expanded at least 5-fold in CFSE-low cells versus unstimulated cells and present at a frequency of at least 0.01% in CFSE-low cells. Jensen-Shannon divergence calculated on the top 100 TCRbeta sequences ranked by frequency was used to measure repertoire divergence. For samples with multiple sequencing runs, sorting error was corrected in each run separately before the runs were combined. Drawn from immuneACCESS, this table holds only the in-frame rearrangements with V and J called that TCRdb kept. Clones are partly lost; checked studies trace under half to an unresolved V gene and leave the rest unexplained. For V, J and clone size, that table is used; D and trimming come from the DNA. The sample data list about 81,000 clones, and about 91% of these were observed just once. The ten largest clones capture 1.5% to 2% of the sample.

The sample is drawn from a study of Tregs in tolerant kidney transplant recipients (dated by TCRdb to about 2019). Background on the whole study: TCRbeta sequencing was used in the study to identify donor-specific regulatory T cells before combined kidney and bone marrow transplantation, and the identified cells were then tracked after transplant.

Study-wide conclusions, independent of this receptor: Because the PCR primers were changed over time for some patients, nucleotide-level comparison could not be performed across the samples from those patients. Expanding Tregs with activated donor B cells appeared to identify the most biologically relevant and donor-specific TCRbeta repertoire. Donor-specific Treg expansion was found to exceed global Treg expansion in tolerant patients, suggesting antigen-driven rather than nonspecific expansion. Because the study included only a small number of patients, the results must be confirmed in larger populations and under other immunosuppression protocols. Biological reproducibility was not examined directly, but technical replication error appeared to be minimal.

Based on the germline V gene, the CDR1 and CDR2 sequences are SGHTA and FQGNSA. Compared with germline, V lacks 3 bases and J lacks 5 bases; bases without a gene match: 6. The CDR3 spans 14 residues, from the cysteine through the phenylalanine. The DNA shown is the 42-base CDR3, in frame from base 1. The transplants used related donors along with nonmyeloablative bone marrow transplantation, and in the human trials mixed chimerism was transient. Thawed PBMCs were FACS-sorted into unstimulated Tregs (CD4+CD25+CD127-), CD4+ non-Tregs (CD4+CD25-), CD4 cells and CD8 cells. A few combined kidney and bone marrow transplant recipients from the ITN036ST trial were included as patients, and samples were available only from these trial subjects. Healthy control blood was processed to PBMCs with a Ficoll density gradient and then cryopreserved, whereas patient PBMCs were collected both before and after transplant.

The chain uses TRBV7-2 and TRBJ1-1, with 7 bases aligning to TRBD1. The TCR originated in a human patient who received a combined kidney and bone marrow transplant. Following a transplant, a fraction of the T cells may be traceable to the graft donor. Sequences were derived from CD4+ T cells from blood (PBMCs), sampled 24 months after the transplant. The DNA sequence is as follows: TGTGCCAGCAGCTTTGGAGGGGGCGGTACTGAAGCTTTCTTT. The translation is CASSFGGGGTEAFF.